These T cell receptor beta chains were read from a single sample in a study of PD-L1 blockade in urothelial cancer. Libraries were prepared by immunoSEQ multiplex PCR; TCRdb keeps only in-frame clonotypes and omits some of them. There are about 16,000 clones in the sample; 89% occur only once, and about 13% lies in the top ten. The sample was PBMCs, taken around atezolizumab (anti-PD-L1) treatment. The source of these receptors is a man in his 70s with urothelial cancer. The CDR3 runs from the conserved cysteine through the conserved F or W. D genes are given only for firm matches. Clone size, where shown, is once, few, many, or a class for clones that have expanded.

V gene: TRBV6-4
CDR3 length: 15
D gene: TRBD2
clone size: few
J gene: TRBJ2-3
CDR3 protein: CASSDQGGGADTQYF
CDR3 DNA: TGTGCCAGCAGTGACCAGGGCGGGGGGGCAGATACGCAGTATTTT

V gene: TRBV29-1
CDR3 length: 9
D gene: .
clone size: .
J gene: TRBJ2-1
CDR3 protein: CSVELQEFF
CDR3 DNA: TGCAGCGTAGAACTTCAGGAGTTCTTC

V gene: TRBV30
CDR3 length: 13
D gene: .
clone size: .
J gene: TRBJ2-3
CDR3 protein: CAWQWDTADTQYF
CDR3 DNA: TGTGCCTGGCAATGGGACACCGCAGATACGCAGTATTTT

V gene: TRBV7-2
CDR3 length: 14
D gene: TRBD2
clone size: .
J gene: TRBJ2-7
CDR3 protein: CASSLTSGAYEQYF
CDR3 DNA: TGTGCCAGCAGCTTAACTAGCGGGGCCTACGAGCAGTACTTC

V gene: TRBV25-1
CDR3 length: 15
D gene: TRBD1
clone size: .
J gene: TRBJ2-3
CDR3 protein: CASSARTGWGDTQYF
CDR3 DNA: TGTGCCAGCAGTGCCCGGACAGGGTGGGGAGATACGCAGTATTTT

V gene: TRBV5-8
CDR3 length: 14
D gene: .
clone size: .
J gene: TRBJ2-7
CDR3 protein: CASSFPRFLYEQYF
CDR3 DNA: TGTGCCAGCAGCTTCCCCAGGTTCCTCTACGAGCAGTACTTC

V gene: TRBV27
CDR3 length: 12
D gene: TRBD1
clone size: .
J gene: TRBJ1-4
CDR3 protein: CASGTGLEKLFF
CDR3 DNA: TGTGCCAGCGGGACAGGGTTGGAAAAACTGTTTTTT

V gene: TRBV6-1
CDR3 length: 15
D gene: TRBD1
clone size: .
J gene: TRBJ1-1
CDR3 protein: CASSGPGQAGPEAFF
CDR3 DNA: TGTGCCAGCAGTGGACCGGGACAGGCGGGGCCTGAAGCTTTCTTT

V gene: TRBV6-5
CDR3 length: 13
D gene: .
clone size: .
J gene: TRBJ1-2
CDR3 protein: CASSAGSDYGYTF
CDR3 DNA: TGTGCCAGCAGCGCAGGGTCGGACTATGGCTACACCTTC

V gene: TRBV19
CDR3 length: 14
D gene: .
clone size: .
J gene: TRBJ2-5
CDR3 protein: CASSMYSDQETQYF
CDR3 DNA: TGTGCCAGTAGTATGTATTCAGACCAAGAGACCCAGTACTTC

V gene: TRBV6-4
CDR3 length: 15
D gene: TRBD2
clone size: few
J gene: TRBJ2-1
CDR3 protein: CASSDASGEYNEQFF
CDR3 DNA: TGTGCCAGCAGTGACGCTAGCGGGGAGTACAATGAGCAGTTCTTC

V gene: TRBV5-4
CDR3 length: 11
D gene: .
clone size: .
J gene: TRBJ2-1
CDR3 protein: CASSLSSGLFF
CDR3 DNA: TGTGCCAGCAGCTTAAGCTCGGGGTTGTTCTTC

V gene: TRBV27
CDR3 length: 16
D gene: TRBD1
clone size: .
J gene: TRBJ1-5
CDR3 protein: CASSSWRDSGFQPQHF
CDR3 DNA: TGTGCCAGCAGTTCCTGGCGGGACAGTGGCTTTCAGCCCCAGCATTTT

V gene: TRBV30
CDR3 length: 11
D gene: TRBD1
clone size: .
J gene: TRBJ1-1
CDR3 protein: CAYDRESPAFF
CDR3 DNA: TGTGCCTACGACAGGGAATCCCCAGCTTTCTTT

V gene: TRBV25-1
CDR3 length: 13
D gene: TRBD1
clone size: .
J gene: TRBJ2-5
CDR3 protein: CASSGQGQETQYF
CDR3 DNA: TGTGCCAGCAGCGGACAGGGGCAAGAGACCCAGTACTTC

V gene: TRBV19
CDR3 length: 14
D gene: .
clone size: medium-sized
J gene: TRBJ1-2
CDR3 protein: CASSILQKNYGYTF
CDR3 DNA: TGTGCCAGTAGTATCCTACAGAAAAACTATGGCTACACCTTC

V gene: TRBV6-1
CDR3 length: 12
D gene: .
clone size: .
J gene: TRBJ1-1
CDR3 protein: CARPTGNTEAFF
CDR3 DNA: TGTGCCAGACCGACAGGGAACACTGAAGCTTTCTTT

V gene: TRBV5-8
CDR3 length: 15
D gene: .
clone size: once
J gene: TRBJ1-4
CDR3 protein: CASSLRLATNEKLFF
CDR3 DNA: TGTGCCAGCAGCCTCCGACTTGCAACTAATGAAAAACTGTTTTTT

V gene: TRBV28
CDR3 length: 13
D gene: TRBD1
clone size: .
J gene: TRBJ1-4
CDR3 protein: CASIKQGVGKLFF
CDR3 DNA: TGTGCCAGCATCAAACAGGGGGTTGGAAAACTGTTTTTT

V gene: TRBV7-6
CDR3 length: 17
D gene: TRBD1
clone size: .
J gene: TRBJ1-4
CDR3 protein: CASSRSDFRTGVEKLFF
CDR3 DNA: TGTGCCAGCAGCCGCTCAGATTTCAGGACAGGGGTTGAAAAACTGTTTTTT

V gene: TRBV6-1
CDR3 length: 15
D gene: TRBD1
clone size: .
J gene: TRBJ1-6
CDR3 protein: CASSEIDRANSPLHF
CDR3 DNA: TGTGCCAGCAGTGAAATAGACAGGGCCAATTCACCCCTCCACTTT

V gene: TRBV27
CDR3 length: 12
D gene: TRBD1
clone size: .
J gene: TRBJ1-1
CDR3 protein: CATRQGHTEAFF
CDR3 DNA: TGTGCCACCCGACAGGGACACACTGAAGCTTTCTTT

V gene: TRBV7-9
CDR3 length: 13
D gene: .
clone size: .
J gene: TRBJ1-1
CDR3 protein: CASSSKLATEAFF
CDR3 DNA: TGTGCCAGCAGCTCAAAGCTCGCCACTGAAGCTTTCTTT

V gene: TRBV7-9
CDR3 length: 13
D gene: TRBD1
clone size: .
J gene: TRBJ1-2
CDR3 protein: CASSPQGDDGYTF
CDR3 DNA: TGTGCCAGCAGCCCACAGGGGGATGATGGCTACACCTTC

V gene: TRBV6-5
CDR3 length: 15
D gene: TRBD1
clone size: .
J gene: TRBJ2-7
CDR3 protein: CASSSIRTGGYEQYF
CDR3 DNA: TGTGCCAGCAGTTCCATACGGACAGGGGGGTACGAGCAGTACTTC

V gene: TRBV5-4
CDR3 length: 15
D gene: .
clone size: .
J gene: TRBJ1-2
CDR3 protein: CASSSPRGNNYGYTF
CDR3 DNA: TGTGCCAGCAGCTCACCCAGGGGAAATAACTATGGCTACACCTTC

V gene: TRBV2
CDR3 length: 14
D gene: .
clone size: few
J gene: TRBJ1-6
CDR3 protein: CASSDVRGKRSLHF
CDR3 DNA: TGTGCCAGCAGCGACGTCCGGGGTAAGAGGTCCCTCCACTTT

V gene: TRBV10-2
CDR3 length: 14
D gene: .
clone size: .
J gene: TRBJ1-5
CDR3 protein: CASSLSGREEPQHF
CDR3 DNA: TGCGCCAGCAGTTTGTCAGGGCGGGAGGAGCCCCAGCATTTT

V gene: TRBV4-1
CDR3 length: 15
D gene: TRBD2
clone size: few
J gene: TRBJ2-1
CDR3 protein: CASSRRGEGYNEQFF
CDR3 DNA: TGCGCCAGCAGCAGACGTGGGGAGGGATACAATGAGCAGTTCTTC

V gene: TRBV27
CDR3 length: 16
D gene: .
clone size: once
J gene: TRBJ1-5
CDR3 protein: CASSPDPWTGNQPQHF
CDR3 DNA: TGTGCCAGCAGTCCCGATCCCTGGACAGGCAATCAGCCCCAGCATTTT

V gene: TRBV5-1
CDR3 length: 15
D gene: TRBD1
clone size: .
J gene: TRBJ1-6
CDR3 protein: CASTTGQGARSPLHF
CDR3 DNA: TGCGCCAGCACCACCGGACAGGGGGCGCGTTCACCCCTCCACTTT

V gene: TRBV18
CDR3 length: 16
D gene: TRBD1
clone size: once
J gene: TRBJ1-1
CDR3 protein: CASSPSPGTVNPQAFF
CDR3 DNA: TGTGCCAGCTCACCGAGTCCCGGGACAGTGAACCCACAAGCTTTCTTT

V gene: TRBV6-6
CDR3 length: 13
D gene: TRBD1
clone size: .
J gene: TRBJ1-2
CDR3 protein: CASSRQGAYGYTF
CDR3 DNA: TGTGCCAGCAGCAGACAGGGGGCATATGGCTACACCTTC